Listed here are 20 T cell receptor beta chains from one sample, sequenced in a study of cytomegalovirus exposure and HLA in healthy donors. The PCR was carried out with 60 Vbeta primers and 13 Jbeta primers. This table comes from immunoSEQ multiplex PCR, and its TCRdb copy is limited to in-frame clones, with some not included. The table for this sample gives around 50,000 clones. Sequencing was done on a sample of PBMCs. These receptors were collected from a woman between 45 and 65 years old in good health and CMV-seropositive.

This chain links TRBV19 with TRBJ1-3, with D tentatively TRBD1 (5 bases). CDR1 is LNHDA and CDR2 is SQIVND in the germline V gene (reference sequence). There are 14 residues in the CDR3. V lost 6 bases and J 2 bases, leaving 11 bases between the germline ends. The CDR3 DNA follows: TGTGCCAGTAGCCGGGCGGGGGCTGGAAACACCATATATTTT. Protein: CASSRAGAGNTIYF.

The genes are TRBV7-6 and TRBJ1-6; possibly TRBD1 for D (5 bases). V was cut by 5 bases and J by 8 bases, with 13 bases left in between. CDR3 length equals 14 residues. The germline V gene encodes CDR1 SGHVS and CDR2 FNYEAQ. The chain's CDR3 is CASSPQGSDSPLHF. CDR3 bases: TGTGCCAGCAGCCCCCAGGGTTCGGATTCACCCCTCCACTTT.

The chain has TRBV19 and TRBJ1-5; 9 nucleotides line up with TRBD1. Germline CDR1 is LNHDA and CDR2 is SQIVND (reference sequence). This CDR3 has 16 amino acids. J gave up 1 base and V 3 bases, and 4 bases lay outside the gene matches. The CDR3 coding sequence is TGTGCCAGTAGTATTACAGGGGGCTTGAGCAATCAGCCCCAGCATTTT. This codes for CASSITGGLSNQPQHF.

The chain is built from TRBV7-6 and TRBJ1-4, with D possibly TRBD1 on 5 matching bases. The V gene lost 5 bases and the J gene lost 8 bases, with 18 bases spanning the gap. This CDR3 is 15 amino acids long. Germline assignment: CDR1 SGHVS and CDR2 FNYEAQ. The CDR3 DNA sequence: TGTGCCAGCAGCCCACAGCACGGACACTGGGAAAAACTGTTTTTT. This translates into CASSPQHGHWEKLFF.

The CDR3 bases are TGCGCCAGCAGCTTGACAGGGCTCCCTGGAGAGACCCAGTACTTC. Translated: CASSLTGLPGETQYF. V and J are TRBV5-1 and TRBJ2-5; D is possibly TRBD1 (6 bases). The V end was cut by 1 base, the J end by 4 bases, with 14 bases between. The length of the CDR3 is 15 residues. Germline CDR1 and CDR2: SGHRS and YFSETQ.

The rearrangement joins TRBV4-2 to TRBJ2-2; 7 bases align to TRBD1. V lost 5 bases and J lost 4; bases outside the gene matches: 4. The germline V gene has CDR1 LGHNA and CDR2 YNFKEQ. The CDR3 is 14 amino acids. CDR3 amino acids: CASSSGQSTGELFF. CDR3 bases: TGTGCCAGCAGCTCGGGACAGAGCACCGGGGAGCTGTTTTTT.

The chain uses TRBV5-1 and TRBJ2-7, with 7 bases lining up with TRBD2. The CDR3 consists of 14 residues. Germline CDR1 SGHRS, CDR2 YFSETQ. The V segment lost 4 bases and the J segment 2 bases; nucleotides outside the gene matches: 6. The CDR3 region has the DNA TGCGCCAGCAGCGGGGGGGACTACACCTACGAGCAGTACTTC. Residues: CASSGGDYTYEQYF.

The chain joins TRBV5-8 to TRBJ1-5; a possible D gene is TRBD1 (5 bases). V was shortened by 1 base and J by 7 bases, with 15 bases between the two germline ends. CDR3 length equals 15 residues. Germline V gene lookup returns CDR1 SGHTS and CDR2 YDEGEE. The CDR3 DNA reads TGTGCCAGCAGCTTGAAGGGGCTTGCGGGACAGCCCCAGCATTTT. This gives the protein CASSLKGLAGQPQHF.

The V call is TRBV4-1, the J call TRBJ1-5, with 8 bases identical to TRBD1. Germline CDR1 and CDR2: MGHRA and YSYEKL. V trimming: 1 base; J trimming: 5 bases; junction bases outside the gene matches: 10. The CDR3 contains 17 residues. CDR3 DNA sequence: TGCGCCAGCAGCCAAGCAAGGGGCAGGGGGCTAGATCAGCCCCAGCATTTT. It codes for CASSQARGRGLDQPQHF.

J is TRBJ2-2 and V is TRBV5-5; D is unclear. Germline-derived CDR1 and CDR2 are SGHKS and YYEKEE (reference sequence). Trimming stripped 2 bases from V and 7 bases from J, with 6 bases between. CDR3 length: 12 amino acids. This chain's CDR3 is CASSFRYGELFF. The CDR3 nucleotides read TGTGCCAGCAGCTTCAGATACGGGGAGCTGTTTTTT.

The chain couples TRBV30 to TRBJ2-7; D perhaps matches TRBD2 (6 bases). With 7 bases removed from V and 7 bases from J, the gap between germline ends came to 20 bases. The CDR3 length is 13 residues. CDR1 is GTSNPN, CDR2 SVGIG, per germline (reference sequence). CDR3 sequence (DNA): TGTGCCTCTACGCCGGGACTTGGGGGTGAGCAGTACTTC. This sequence encodes CASTPGLGGEQYF.

The rearrangement uses TRBV2 and TRBJ2-1; TRBD2 matches at 11 bases. The V gene's germline CDR1 is SNHLY and CDR2 FYNNEI. The V and J ends lost 5 bases and 10 bases, in that order; junction bases with no gene match: 7. This CDR3 spans 14 amino acids. For the CDR3, the DNA is TGTGCCAGCAGTTCTGGGACTAGCGGCACCGAGCAGTTCTTC. Protein product: CASSSGTSGTEQFF.

The rearrangement joins TRBV30 to TRBJ1-5; TRBD1 is a possible D gene (5 bases). The V gene's germline CDR1 is GTSNPN and CDR2 SVGIG (reference sequence). V lost 3 bases to trimming and J lost 0 bases, with 12 bases between them. The CDR3 covers 15 residues. The CDR3 here is CAWRTPGASNQPQHF. The DNA of the CDR3 is TGTGCCTGGAGAACCCCTGGGGCTAGCAATCAGCCCCAGCATTTT.

The chain links TRBV5-1 to TRBJ1-2, with a possible D match to TRBD1 (5 bases). The CDR3 has 14 amino acids. Germline V lookup: CDR1 SGHRS, CDR2 YFSETQ. The germline V and J ends were trimmed by 4 bases and 7 bases, with 17 bases remaining between them. DNA for the CDR3: TGCGCCAGCAGCCCCGGCGCGGGGGAGGGTGGCTACACCTTC. This translates into CASSPGAGEGGYTF.

The V and J genes are TRBV28 and TRBJ2-7, with 14 bases fitting TRBD2. CDR3 length: 14 residues. The germline V gene encodes CDR1 MDHEN and CDR2 SYDVKM. With V trimmed by 6 bases and J by 6 bases, 4 bases remained unmatched. CDR3 loop: CASSPGLAGAEQYF. CDR3 bases: TGTGCCAGCAGCCCGGGACTAGCGGGAGCCGAGCAGTACTTC.

The V call is TRBV19, the J call TRBJ1-6; D unresolved. CDR1 is LNHDA, CDR2 SQIVND, per germline (reference sequence). The ends were cut back, 8 bases at V and 10 bases at J, with 21 bases in the middle. This CDR3 comprises 15 residues. The CDR3 spells CASYPRGRRPSPLHF. DNA for the CDR3: TGTGCCAGTTATCCGAGAGGTCGTAGGCCGTCACCCCTCCACTTT.

The chain couples TRBV19 to TRBJ2-2, with D maybe TRBD2 (5 bases). V lost 1 base to trimming and J lost 7 bases, with 13 bases between them. Germline assignment: CDR1 LNHDA and CDR2 SQIVND (reference sequence). This CDR3 spans 15 amino acids. For the CDR3, the DNA is TGTGCCAGTAGTATAGGAGCGGTATATAGCGGGGAGCTGTTTTTT. It is translated as CASSIGAVYSGELFF.

The rearrangement links TRBV2 to TRBJ1-5; 8 bases agree with TRBD1. The V and J ends lost 6 bases and 3 bases, in that order; junction bases with no gene match: 4. CDR1 is SNHLY, CDR2 FYNNEI, per germline. CDR3 length equals 14 residues. In DNA form, the CDR3 reads TGTGCCAGCAGGCGACAGGGGACCAATCAGCCCCAGCATTTT. Translated, it gives CASRRQGTNQPQHF. Full variable domain (rest looked up from reference TRBV2 and TRBJ1-5): EPEVTQTPSHQVTQMGQEVILRCVPISNHLYFYWYRQILGQKVEFLVSFYNNEISEKSEIFDDQFSVERPDGSNFTLKIRSTKLEDSAMYFCASRRQGTNQPQHFGDGTRLSIL.

Concerning this clone: Other DNA sequences within the sample encode an identical CDR3. The chain combines TRBV30 with TRBJ2-2; no definite D call. Germline V lookup: CDR1 GTSNPN, CDR2 SVGIG (reference sequence). The V end was cut by 0 bases, the J end by 4 bases, with 6 bases between. This CDR3 is built from 13 residues. The CDR3 spells CAWSVQVTGELFF. CDR3 nucleotides: TGTGCCTGGAGTGTACAAGTCACCGGGGAGCTGTTTTTT. The whole variable domain, remainder taken from reference TRBV30 and TRBJ2-2, is SQTIHQWPATLVQPVGSPLSLECTVEGTSNPNLYWYRQAAGRGLQLLFYSVGIGQISSEVPQNLSASRPQDRQFILSSKKLLLSDSGFYLCAWSVQVTGELFFGEGSRLTVL.

The chain carries TRBV30 and TRBJ2-7; no clear D. CDR3 size: 14 residues. With 0 bases removed from V and 2 bases from J, the gap between germline ends came to 11 bases. The germline V gene encodes CDR1 GTSNPN and CDR2 SVGIG (reference sequence). The CDR3 coding sequence is TGTGCCTGGAGTGTTTTGAGTCCCGCCTACGAGCAGTACTTC. It is translated as CAWSVLSPAYEQYF.